This T cell receptor beta chain was sequenced in a study of cytomegalovirus exposure and HLA in healthy donors. About the study: Early on, a data release was issued that held some 85 million unique TCRs from HLA-typed donors.

Primers included in the PCR were 60 Vbeta and 13 Jbeta primers. In the original workflow: Roughly 80 million unique TCR beta chains, roughly 11 million of them shared, were counted by a later analysis. The repertoire was sequenced with immunoSEQ multiplex PCR; TCRdb's copy has only in-frame clones and lacks some. The D gene and trimming were derived from the DNA, and the V and J assignments and clone size from that table. The top ten hold 0.2% to 0.25% of the sample, which has 210,000 or so clones, under 80% seen once. Concerning this clone: What it binds is unknown.

CDR1 and CDR2 from the germline V gene are KGHSH and LQKENI. This CDR3 has 15 amino acids. Trimming took off 2 bases at V and 2 bases at J, with 11 bases between the two ends. Study-level findings and limits: Across donors, sequencing depth was assumed by presence/absence analyses to be roughly uniform.

The chain combines TRBV18 with TRBJ2-3; D may be TRBD1 (5 bases). This receptor was identified in a girl aged 2-10 years in good health and CMV-seronegative. The specimen was PBMCs. The CDR3, as DNA: TGTGCCAGCTCACCAGACAGCCAGGCCACAGATACGCAGTATTTT. Residues: CASSPDSQATDTQYF.